This T cell receptor (beta chain) was profiled in a study of human T cells and chemical hapten exposure. Study summary: Diphenylcyclopropenone, dosed weekly to the scalp, was given to patients throughout the roughly 24-week study. Chiefly women, the patients showed alopecia areata, totalis or universalis.

TCRdb reprocessed the RACE reads via MiXCR and lists one record per CDR3 protein. The data show nearly 110,000 distinct CDR3 sequences, roughly 12% seen once. The germline V and J ends were trimmed by 4 bases and 5 bases, with 15 bases remaining between them. The CDR3 loop spans 15 amino acids. Germline-derived CDR1 and CDR2 are MGHRA and YSYEKL. General observations from the study: The immune response of these alopecia patients might not match healthy individuals'.

Time point described: pre-sensitization, week 0. Treatment denoted: therapeutic diphenylcyclopropenone sensitization with weekly scalp DPC. Blood collection took place prior to placing each patch test. This clonotype was observed many times. The target antigen is unknown. Specimen: whole blood, collected in connection with sensitization to the hapten diphenylcyclopropenone (DPC). The chain couples TRBV4-1 to TRBJ2-1; TRBD2 is a possible D gene (6 bases). The TCR originated in a woman in her forties or fifties with alopecia areata. Some clones in this sample may be carry-over from other donors' samples. Here the CDR3 DNA reads TGCGCCAGCAGCCCCGCGGGGACTGAACACAATGAGCAGTTCTTC. Its protein is CASSPAGTEHNEQFF.